Following are 24 T cell receptor beta chains from one sample sequenced in a study of cytomegalovirus exposure and HLA in healthy donors. Sequencing used immunoSEQ multiplex PCR; TCRdb keeps in-frame clones, though not all of them. Of 150,000 or so clones in the sample, 85% to 90% were seen once. Sequencing input: PBMCs. The receptors originated from a woman under 30 in good health and CMV-seropositive.

This clone showed up just a few times. V and J are TRBV10-2 and TRBJ1-3; D is unclear. There are 14 residues in the CDR3. Germline-derived CDR1 and CDR2 are WSHSY and SAAADI. V was shortened by 1 base and J by 2 bases, with 6 bases between the two germline ends. The CDR3 protein is CASSELAAGNTIYF. The CDR3 coding sequence is TGCGCCAGCAGTGAGTTGGCAGCTGGAAACACCATATATTTT.

The rearrangement links TRBV6-1 to TRBJ2-7, with a tentative D call TRBD1 (5 bases). Trimming cost V 8 bases and J 0 bases, with 11 bases left between them. The CDR3 is made up of 13 amino acids. CDR1 is MNHNS and CDR2 is SASEGT in the germline V gene. The CDR3 loop reads CASGARSSYEQYF. The CDR3 DNA reads as TGTGCCAGCGGGGCTAGAAGCTCCTACGAGCAGTACTTC.

The chain recombines TRBV7-6 with TRBJ2-1; TRBD2 aligns across 12 bases. This CDR3 is 16 amino acids long. The germline V gene has CDR1 SGHVS and CDR2 FNYEAQ. The junction had 6 bases not matched to a gene; V was cut back by 5 bases and J by 4 bases. Here the CDR3 reads CASSPLAGGKYNEQFF. The CDR3 nucleotides are TGTGCCAGCAGCCCTCTAGCGGGAGGGAAATACAATGAGCAGTTCTTC.

The gene calls are TRBV19 and TRBJ1-2; a possible D gene is TRBD1 (6 bases). Between the trimmed V and J ends, which lost 3 bases and 2 bases, there was a span of 13 bases. Germline V lookup: CDR1 LNHDA, CDR2 SQIVND (reference sequence). This CDR3 is built from 15 residues. CDR3 sequence (DNA): TGTGCCAGTAGTATGCTCAGGGGTAAGAACTATGGCTACACCTTC. Amino acids: CASSMLRGKNYGYTF.

The V and J genes are TRBV30 and TRBJ2-4; 7 nucleotides agree with TRBD1. In germline, CDR1 is GTSNPN, CDR2 SVGIG (reference sequence). The CDR3 is made up of 15 amino acids. The ends lost 1 base at V and 6 bases at J; junction bases unmatched: 9. DNA of the CDR3: TGTGCCTGGAGTGGGAAAGGGGGCGGTAGAAACATTCAGTACTTC. Its translation: CAWSGKGGGRNIQYF.

The rearrangement joins TRBV11-2 to TRBJ2-7, with D perhaps TRBD2 (7 bases). Germline V gene data show CDR1 as SGHAT and CDR2 as FQNNGV. Trimming left V 2 bases short and J 5 bases short, with 10 bases between. The CDR3 totals 13 residues. DNA of the CDR3: TGTGCCAGCAGCTTACTAGGGGGGGACGAGCAGTACTTC. Translated, it gives CASSLLGGDEQYF.

This clone has a handful of counts. This rearrangement joins TRBV10-3 to TRBJ2-4, with D possibly being TRBD1 (6 bases). This CDR3 spans 12 amino acids. Germline V gene sequence: CDR1 ENHRY, CDR2 SYGVKD. V was trimmed by 0 bases and J by 12 bases, leaving 9 bases between them. The CDR3 protein is CAISESRDNQYF. CDR3 coding DNA: TGTGCCATCAGTGAGTCCCGGGACAATCAGTACTTC.

The chain uses TRBV4-2 and TRBJ2-1; 11 nucleotides agree with TRBD2. Unmatched junction bases numbered 7, after V lost 3 bases and J lost 6 bases. The CDR3 is made up of 16 amino acids. Germline CDR1 LGHNA, CDR2 YNFKEQ. The CDR3 coding sequence is TGTGCCAGCAGCCACCCGCTAGCGGGGGGACTCAATGAGCAGTTCTTC. Its protein is CASSHPLAGGLNEQFF.

This rearrangement joins TRBV10-3 to TRBJ2-3, with TRBD2 matching 7 bases. The CDR3 has 14 residues. V trimming: 8 bases; J trimming: 2 bases; junction bases outside the gene matches: 7. CDR1 and CDR2 from the germline V gene are ENHRY and SYGVKD. The CDR3 sequence is CAIGGSEVTDTQYF. For the CDR3, the DNA is TGTGCCATCGGCGGGAGTGAGGTCACAGATACGCAGTATTTT.

The chain uses TRBV6-5 and TRBJ1-5, with 9 bases identical to TRBD1. Germline V gene data show CDR1 as MNHEY and CDR2 as SVGAGI. V shed 6 bases, J shed 5 bases, and the junction held 2 bases outside the gene matches. The CDR3 has 13 residues. Here the CDR3 DNA reads TGTGCCAGCAGGAGGACAGGGGATCAGCCCCAGCATTTT. It codes for CASRRTGDQPQHF.

V gene TRBV2 combines with J gene TRBJ1-4, with 9 bases lining up with TRBD1. The CDR3 extends over 17 amino acids. The germline CDR1 and CDR2 sequences are SNHLY and FYNNEI. V dropped 4 bases and J dropped 7; count of bases not matched to a gene: 13. CDR3 nucleotides: TGTGCCAGCAGTGTGGTGTCTACCGGGACAGGGAGTGAAAAACTGTTTTTT. Its translation is CASSVVSTGTGSEKLFF.

The J gene is TRBJ2-7, the V gene TRBV5-1, with 7 nucleotides matching TRBD2. CDR1 and CDR2 from the germline V gene are SGHRS and YFSETQ. CDR3 size: 15 residues. Germline trimming cut 0 bases from V and 6 bases from J; bases unmatched to any gene: 9. This CDR3 is CASSLAGTILFEQYF. The CDR3 DNA follows: TGCGCCAGCAGCTTGGCCGGGACTATACTTTTCGAGCAGTACTTC.

The V and J genes are TRBV14 and TRBJ2-2, with D perhaps matching TRBD1 (5 bases). Trimming took 4 bases from V and 4 from J, leaving 16 bases between them. The CDR3 length is 16 residues. Looked up from germline, CDR1 is SGHDN and CDR2 is FVKESK. CDR3 sequence: CASSPGNSGATGELFF. CDR3 nucleotide sequence: TGTGCCAGCAGCCCCGGCAATAGTGGGGCCACCGGGGAGCTGTTTTTT.

This rearrangement joins TRBV28 to TRBJ2-7; 9 positions agree with TRBD2. Germline assignment: CDR1 MDHEN and CDR2 SYDVKM. The CDR3 has 14 residues. Unmatched junction bases numbered 6, after V lost 3 bases and J lost 6 bases. The CDR3, as DNA: TGTGCCAGCAGTTTCGGGCGGGAGGGCCGCGAGCAGTACTTC. It translates to CASSFGREGREQYF.

The chain carries TRBV11-3 and TRBJ2-5; TRBD2 aligns across 8 bases. Germline values: CDR1 SGHNT, CDR2 YENEEA. The CDR3 has 15 amino acids. Trimming at V came to 5 bases and at J to 5 bases, leaving 10 bases not matched to a gene. This chain's CDR3 is CASSPRLASGETQYF. For the CDR3, the DNA is TGTGCCAGCAGCCCTAGGTTGGCTAGCGGGGAGACCCAGTACTTC.

The J gene is TRBJ2-1, the V gene TRBV5-4; perhaps TRBD2 as D (5 bases). The CDR3 loop spans 14 amino acids. The germline V gene has CDR1 SGHNT and CDR2 YYREEE (reference sequence). V was cut by 4 bases and J by 2 bases, with 10 bases left in between. CDR3 DNA sequence: TGTGCCAGCAGCAGCAGGACTGCCTACAATGAGCAGTTCTTC. Amino acids: CASSSRTAYNEQFF.

In its sample, this clone was seen once. The chain joins TRBV5-4 to TRBJ2-5, with 12 nucleotides matching TRBD2. J lost 5 bases, V lost 8 bases, and 10 bases had no gene match. CDR1 SGHNT and CDR2 YYREEE come from the germline V gene (reference sequence). The CDR3 runs to 15 residues. The CDR3 nucleotides are TGTGCCAGTCCGACTAGCGGGAGTGGGAGGGAGACCCAGTACTTC. Translation gives CASPTSGSGRETQYF. Full variable domain (remainder filled in from reference TRBV5-4 and TRBJ2-5): ETGVTQSPTHLIKTRGQQVTLRCSSQSGHNTVSWYQQALGQGPQFIFQYYREEENGRGNFPPRFSGLQFPNYSSELNVNALELDDSALYLCASPTSGSGRETQYFGPGTRLLVL.

The chain uses TRBV19 and TRBJ1-5, with D possibly matching TRBD1 (6 bases). Germline CDR1 LNHDA, CDR2 SQIVND (reference sequence). Trimming pared 5 bases from V and 2 bases from J, leaving 7 bases between. This CDR3 contains 13 residues. The CDR3 nucleotides read TGTGCCAGTAGTCCAGGGGGCAATCAGCCCCAGCATTTT. Translating it yields CASSPGGNQPQHF.

This clone was recorded only once. The chain joins TRBV30 to TRBJ2-3, with 11 bases matching TRBD2. Per the germline V gene, CDR1 is GTSNPN and CDR2 is SVGIG (reference sequence). This CDR3 contains 14 residues. The CDR3 reads CALALAGGSDTQYF. DNA for the CDR3: TGTGCTTTGGCTCTAGCGGGGGGCAGCGATACGCAGTATTTT.

V gene TRBV18 combines with J gene TRBJ1-2; D not certain. V was cut by 1 base and J by 8 bases, with 14 bases left in between. The CDR3 sequence is 14 residues long. The germline gives CDR1 KGHSH, CDR2 LQKENI. The DNA for the CDR3 is TGTGCCAGCTCACCACTCGGAGGGCGAGGCGGCTACACCTTC. Amino acids: CASSPLGGRGGYTF.

The chain uses TRBV29-1 and TRBJ2-3; no definite D call. The ends were cut back, 4 bases at V and 3 bases at J, with 5 bases in the middle. Germline assignment: CDR1 SQVTM and CDR2 ANQGSEA. The CDR3 spans 11 residues. The CDR3 DNA sequence: TGCAGCGTTGGACATACAGATACGCAGTATTTT. Translated: CSVGHTDTQYF.

This clone occurred many times. The CDR3 DNA sequence: TGTGCCAGCCAGGGACAGGGGGATGGAGGCGGGGAGCTGTTTTTT. Protein: CASQGQGDGGGELFF. This rearrangement joins TRBV6-1 to TRBJ2-2, with 11 positions matching TRBD1. V dropped 8 bases and J dropped 7; count of bases not matched to a gene: 9. The CDR3 has 15 residues. The germline gives CDR1 MNHNS, CDR2 SASEGT.

The chain couples TRBV5-6 to TRBJ2-3; no clear D. The CDR3 sequence is 13 residues long. Trimming took off 0 bases at V and 5 bases at J, with 7 bases between the two ends. Germline V gene lookup returns CDR1 SGHDT and CDR2 YYEEEE. In DNA form, the CDR3 reads TGTGCCAGCAGCTTGGGAGTAGTAGATACGCAGTATTTT. This sequence encodes CASSLGVVDTQYF.

This rearrangement joins TRBV18 to TRBJ1-1; D is undetermined. The CDR3 extends over 14 amino acids. The V end lost 4 bases, the J end lost 1 base, and 10 bases lay between the germline ends. CDR1 and CDR2 (germline): KGHSH, LQKENI. The CDR3 DNA is TGTGCCAGCTCACTGCCACACAAGAACACTGAAGCTTTCTTT. Protein: CASSLPHKNTEAFF.